One and the same sample provided the 28 T cell receptor beta chains below, sequenced in a study of blood T cells in healthy people across ages (dated by TCRdb to 2015 to 2017). The library was produced with 5' RACE. Sequencing was carried out with an Illumina HiSeq 2500. A second 7 to 11 cycle PCR used a sample-barcoded 5' primer and a J-beta primer mix. Clones were called with MiXCR by TCRdb after fastp trimmed the public reads at Q25, and only in-frame beta chains were retained. Every distinct CDR3 protein forms one entry, paired with its most common genes and DNA. The sample table lists 600,000 to 650,000 distinct CDR3 sequences, about 54% of them with a count of one. The ten largest clones take up more than 35% of the sample. The sequenced material came from blood. These receptors were obtained from a man aged 55 to 69 in good health.

This clonotype came up once. The gene calls are TRBV20-1 and TRBJ1-1; D not resolved. In germline, CDR1 is DFQATT, CDR2 SNEGSKA (reference sequence). With 1 base removed from V and 4 bases from J, the gap between germline ends came to 10 bases. CDR3 size: 13 residues. The CDR3 DNA reads as TGCAGTGCTAGAGGGTGGCCAGGCACTGAAGCTTTCTTT. This sequence encodes CSARGWPGTEAFF.

V and J are TRBV20-1 and TRBJ2-5, with TRBD2 identical over 7 bases. The CDR3 contains 15 residues. Unmatched junction bases numbered 10, after V lost 1 base and J lost 5 bases. The germline CDR1 and CDR2 sequences are DFQATT and SNEGSKA (reference sequence). The CDR3 sequence is CSARVPSGGRETQYF. As DNA, the CDR3 is TGCAGTGCTAGAGTGCCTAGCGGAGGCCGCGAGACCCAGTACTTC.

The rearrangement uses TRBV12-3 or TRBV12-4 and TRBJ2-1, with TRBD2 identical over 9 bases. V lost 6 bases and J lost 4; bases outside the gene matches: 10. The CDR3 is 16 residues long. CDR3 residues: CASRGGSGGTYNEQFF. DNA of the CDR3: TGTGCCAGCAGGGGGGGGAGCGGGGGGACTTACAATGAGCAGTTCTTC.

The rearrangement links TRBV5-1 to TRBJ2-3; perhaps D is TRBD1 or TRBD2 (5 bases each). V lost 3 bases and J 6 bases, leaving 20 bases between the germline ends. The CDR3 is 16 amino acids. Germline V gives CDR1 SGHRS, CDR2 YFSETQ. CDR3 DNA sequence: TGCGCCAGCAGCTCCCGAGGGGTCCCCACACTGGATACGCAGTATTTT. Translated: CASSSRGVPTLDTQYF.

This clonotype was seen at least ten times. CDR3 residues: CASSLQGQELNEQFF. CDR3 in DNA: TGTGCCAGCAGCTTACAGGGACAAGAGCTAAATGAGCAGTTCTTC. The chain recombines TRBV7-2 with TRBJ2-1; possibly TRBD1 for D (6 bases). Germline CDR1 and CDR2: SGHTA and FQGNSA. The CDR3 is made up of 15 amino acids. Deletions cut 2 bases from V and 7 bases from J, with 15 bases between.

V and J are TRBV6-1 and TRBJ2-3; 9 bases agree with TRBD1. CDR3 length: 16 amino acids. V was pared by 0 bases and J by 6 bases, with 7 bases of the junction left unmatched. CDR1 is MNHNS, CDR2 SASEGT, per germline. The chain's CDR3 is CASSEATGQGTDTQYF. CDR3 in DNA: TGTGCCAGCAGTGAAGCAACGGGACAGGGAACCGATACGCAGTATTTT.

The chain has TRBV5-1 and TRBJ2-1; 11 bases align to TRBD2. The ends lost 5 bases at V and 4 bases at J; junction bases unmatched: 8. This CDR3 has 16 amino acids. Germline CDR1 reads SGHRS; CDR2 reads YFSETQ. CDR3 bases: TGCGCCAGCAGTCCTAGCGGGGGGCCCGGGTACAATGAGCAGTTCTTC. Protein: CASSPSGGPGYNEQFF.

This chain connects TRBV6-6 to TRBJ1-1, with D hard to call. Germline assignment: CDR1 MNHNY and CDR2 SVGAGI (reference sequence). V lost 6 bases and J 4 bases, leaving 9 bases between the germline ends. CDR3 size: 12 residues. The CDR3 DNA reads as TGTGCCAGCAGCCCACACAGCACTGAAGCTTTCTTT. Translation gives CASSPHSTEAFF.

V gene TRBV5-5 combines with J gene TRBJ2-1; TRBD2 matches at 9 bases. V was clipped by 4 bases and J by 1 base; unmatched bases: 15. Germline assignment: CDR1 SGHKS and CDR2 YYEKEE (reference sequence). The CDR3 has 19 amino acids. The CDR3 DNA follows: TGTGCCAGCAGCGTTAGGGGGGCGGGGGGGCGACCGTCCTACAATGAGCAGTTCTTC. Translation gives CASSVRGAGGRPSYNEQFF.

This rearrangement joins TRBV21-1 to TRBJ2-1; the D segment call TRBD1 is taken from the table without a DNA check. TRBV21-1 is labeled a pseudogene. This CDR3 has 16 residues. The CDR3 bases are TGTGCCAGCCCCCCTCCGAGGAAGCGGCCCGGTAATGAGCAGTTCTTC. Translated: CASPPPRKRPGNEQFF.

This chain connects TRBV10-3 to TRBJ2-3, with 8 bases that match TRBD2. This CDR3 is built from 16 residues. CDR1 and CDR2 from the germline V gene are ENHRY and SYGVKD. The ends lost 0 bases at V and 4 bases at J; junction bases unmatched: 6. The CDR3 nucleotides read TGTGCCATCAGTGAGTCGTCACGGGGGGGCGCAGATACGCAGTATTTT. Its protein product is CAISESSRGGADTQYF.

V is TRBV29-1 and J is TRBJ2-1; unclear D gene. Trimming took off 0 bases at V and 9 bases at J, with 6 bases between the two ends. The CDR3 covers 11 residues. Germline V gene data show CDR1 as SQVTM and CDR2 as ANQGSEA. This CDR3 reads CSVEDVLEQFF. DNA for the CDR3: TGCAGCGTTGAAGATGTCCTTGAGCAGTTCTTC.

This clonotype was recorded at least ten times. This rearrangement joins TRBV7-9 to TRBJ2-5, with D perhaps TRBD1 or TRBD2 (5 bases each). Trimming removed 3 bases at V and 5 bases at J, with 13 bases between. CDR1 and CDR2 from the germline V gene are SEHNR and FQNEAQ (reference sequence). This CDR3 contains 14 residues. The CDR3 protein is CASSLGLARETQYF. Here the CDR3 DNA reads TGTGCCAGCAGCTTGGGGCTAGCACGGGAGACCCAGTACTTC.

The chain uses TRBV18 and TRBJ2-3; D is unresolved. V lost 3 bases, J lost 2 bases, and 12 bases lay in between. Looked up from germline, CDR1 is KGHSH and CDR2 is LQKENI. This CDR3 has 15 residues. The CDR3 spells CASSPQNGFTDTQYF. CDR3 nucleotide sequence: TGTGCCAGCTCACCCCAGAACGGGTTCACAGATACGCAGTATTTT.

The CDR3 nucleotides read TGTGCCAGCAGTTGGACTAGCGGGGCTAGCACAGATACGCAGTATTTT. It specifies CASSWTSGASTDTQYF. The J gene is TRBJ2-3, the V gene TRBV12-3 or TRBV12-4; 12 bases fit TRBD2. The CDR3 contains 16 residues. After removal of 4 bases from V and 0 bases from J, the junction contained 2 bases not matched to a gene.

This clonotype was detected only a few times. The CDR3 sequence is CATSSRPLGQETQYF. CDR3 nucleotide sequence: TGTGCCACCAGCAGCCGGCCTCTGGGGCAAGAGACCCAGTACTTC. The chain carries TRBV15 and TRBJ2-5; no firm D call. Germline V gives CDR1 LNHNV, CDR2 YYDKDF (reference sequence). V lost 3 bases and J 2 bases, leaving 13 bases between the germline ends. The CDR3 is 15 residues long.

The chain uses TRBV20-1 and TRBJ2-1, with TRBD2 matching 8 bases. The V gene's germline CDR1 is DFQATT and CDR2 SNEGSKA (reference sequence). The CDR3 sequence is 13 residues long. J gave up 6 bases and V 7 bases, and 8 bases lay outside the gene matches. The DNA for the CDR3 is TGCAGTGTTTGGACTAGCCCCTCCAATGAGCAGTTCTTC. Amino acid sequence: CSVWTSPSNEQFF.

The chain links TRBV4-1 to TRBJ2-7; TRBD2 might be the D (6 bases). This CDR3 region has 16 residues. V was cut by 1 base and J by 4 bases, with 17 bases left in between. The germline V gene encodes CDR1 MGHRA and CDR2 YSYEKL. The CDR3 DNA reads as TGCGCCAGCAGCCAAGGGTACAGTCCCGGGAGTTACGAGCAGTACTTC. It translates to CASSQGYSPGSYEQYF.

In this sample, this clonotype turned up a few times. The rearrangement joins TRBV6-2 or TRBV6-3 to TRBJ2-5; TRBD1 agrees at 7 bases. After removal of 5 bases from V and 5 bases from J, the junction contained 11 bases not matched to a gene. The CDR3 has 15 amino acids. CDR1 and CDR2 (germline): MNHEY, SVGEGT. The CDR3 DNA reads as TGTGCCAGCAGTCCTGAAGGAACAGGGGATGAGACCCAGTACTTC. It translates to CASSPEGTGDETQYF.

In its sample, this clonotype was seen a few times. The chain joins TRBV28 to TRBJ1-6, with TRBD1 matching over 9 bases. The V gene's germline CDR1 is MDHEN and CDR2 SYDVKM. The CDR3 has 20 amino acids. The V segment lost 0 bases and the J segment 10 bases; nucleotides outside the gene matches: 19. CDR3 DNA: TGTGCCAGCAGTTTATGGCGGGCCAGGGGGACAGGGACGCGAGGATCACCCCTCCACTTT. It codes for CASSLWRARGTGTRGSPLHF.

The rearrangement links TRBV3-1 to TRBJ1-2, with D possibly being TRBD1 (5 bases). CDR1 LGHDT and CDR2 YNNKEL come from the germline V gene (reference sequence). The ends were cut back, 3 bases at V and 8 bases at J, with 16 bases in the middle. CDR3 length: 14 residues. Written as DNA, the CDR3 is TGTGCCAGCAGCCATGCCGGGACCCCGGGGGGCTACACCTTC. The encoded protein is CASSHAGTPGGYTF.

For the CDR3, the DNA is TGTGCCAGCTCACCTGAGCGGGGGGTCCAGCATTTT. It encodes CASSPERGVQHF. The chain uses TRBV18 and TRBJ1-5, with D possibly matching TRBD1 (5 bases). CDR1 is KGHSH, CDR2 LQKENI, per germline. Trimming removed 3 bases from V and 12 bases from J, with 12 bases in between. The CDR3 runs to 12 residues. The whole variable domain, filled in from reference TRBV18 and TRBJ1-5, reads NAGVMQNPRHLVRRRGQEARLRCSPMKGHSHVYWYRQLPEEGLKFMVYLQKENIIDESGMPKERFSAEFPKEGPSILRIQQVVRGDSAAYFCASSPERGVQHFGDGTRLSIL.

As to this clonotype: Its ends do not fully match the called genes, so a read error is possible. The chain combines TRBV10-3 with TRBJ2-3; a weak D match, TRBD1 (6 bases). Germline assignment: CDR1 ENHRY and CDR2 SYGVKD. This CDR3 contains 14 residues. CDR3 coding DNA: TGTGCCATCCACCGCGACAGGAGCATAGATACGCAGTATTTT. Translating it yields CAIHRDRSIDTQYF.

The gene calls are TRBV5-1 and TRBJ2-3; 7 bases fit TRBD2. From germline, CDR1 is SGHRS and CDR2 YFSETQ. The CDR3 has 15 amino acids. The V and J ends lost 4 bases and 0 bases, in that order; junction bases with no gene match: 5. The CDR3 DNA follows: TGCGCCAGCAGCCCGACTAGCCACAGCACAGATACGCAGTATTTT. Protein: CASSPTSHSTDTQYF.

The table lists this clonotype with a few counts. J is TRBJ1-2 and V is TRBV20-1, with 11 bases that match TRBD1. The CDR3 spans 16 residues. CDR1 and CDR2 (germline): DFQATT, SNEGSKA (reference sequence). The V gene end was trimmed by 0 bases and the J gene end by 4 bases; junction bases not matched to a gene: 7. The CDR3, as DNA: TGCAGTGCTAGAGATTCGGACAGGGGGCTGGTCTATGGCTACACCTTC. Translating it yields CSARDSDRGLVYGYTF.

This clonotype was counted a few times. The chain employs TRBV4-2 and TRBJ2-5; D is uncertain. This CDR3 contains 11 residues. Germline V gives CDR1 LGHNA, CDR2 YNFKEQ. Trimming took off 9 bases at V and 5 bases at J, with 10 bases between the two ends. The CDR3 coding sequence is TGTGCCAGTGGACGATCGGAGACCCAGTACTTC. Its protein is CASGRSETQYF.

CDR3 DNA: TGTGCCAGCAGTCCCAGGGGGCTGATATCGGGCTACACCTTC. It is translated as CASSPRGLISGYTF. The chain combines TRBV12-3 or TRBV12-4 with TRBJ1-2, with TRBD1 identical over 8 bases. V gave up 5 bases and J gave up 8 bases; unmatched junction bases: 10. The CDR3 has 14 amino acids.

The chain has TRBV5-6 and TRBJ2-5; D is possibly TRBD2 (5 bases). The CDR3 is 14 amino acids. CDR1 and CDR2 from the germline V gene are SGHDT and YYEEEE. Trimming cost V 1 base and J 5 bases, with 12 bases left between them. The CDR3 sequence: CASSLYLTGETQYF. Written as DNA, the CDR3 is TGTGCCAGCAGCTTGTACCTCACGGGGGAGACCCAGTACTTC.